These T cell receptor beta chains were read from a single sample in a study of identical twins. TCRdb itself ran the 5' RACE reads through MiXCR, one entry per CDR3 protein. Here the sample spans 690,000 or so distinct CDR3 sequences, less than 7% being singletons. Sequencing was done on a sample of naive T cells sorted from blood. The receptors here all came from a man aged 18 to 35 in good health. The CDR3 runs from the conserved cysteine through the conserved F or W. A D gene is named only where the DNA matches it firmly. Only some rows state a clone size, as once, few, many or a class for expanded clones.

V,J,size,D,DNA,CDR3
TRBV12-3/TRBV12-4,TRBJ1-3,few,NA,TGTGCCAGCAGTTTGGGTGGGCTATTAAACACCATATATTTT,CASSLGGLLNTIYF
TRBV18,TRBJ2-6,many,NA,TGTGCCAGCTCACCACCGCGCTCTGGGGCCAACGTCCTGACTTTC,CASSPPRSGANVLTF
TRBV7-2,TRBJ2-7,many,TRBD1,TGTGCCAGCTCGCGAGAAGGGGGCGGTAGGTACGAGCAGTACTTC,CASSREGGGRYEQYF
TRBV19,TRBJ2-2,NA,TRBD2,TGTGCCAGTAGTATAGATCGAACTAGCGGGAACACCGGGGAGCTGTTTTTT,CASSIDRTSGNTGELFF
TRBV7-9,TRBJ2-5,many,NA,TGTGCCAGCAGCGAATTCTCTAAGGGGGAGACCCAGTACTTC,CASSEFSKGETQYF
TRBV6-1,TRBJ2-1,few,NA,TGTGCCAGCACCCCCCATGGGATGGCGGGGCAATACAATGAGCAGTTCTTC,CASTPHGMAGQYNEQFF
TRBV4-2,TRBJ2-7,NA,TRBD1,TGTGCCAGCAGCCAAGATTACAGGGGTAACTACGAGCAGTACTTC,CASSQDYRGNYEQYF
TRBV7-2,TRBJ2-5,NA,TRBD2,TGTGCCAGCAGCCCCTATTCGGGCGGGAGGGCCGGGGAGACCCAGTACTTC,CASSPYSGGRAGETQYF
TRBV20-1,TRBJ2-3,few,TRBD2,TGCAGTGCTAAGACCGGGACTAGCAACGCAGATACGCAGTATTTT,CSAKTGTSNADTQYF
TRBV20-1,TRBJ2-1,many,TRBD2,TGCAGTGCTAGAGATTGGGTTAGCGGGTGGGGGGATGAGCAGTTCTTC,CSARDWVSGWGDEQFF
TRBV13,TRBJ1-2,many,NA,TGTGCCAGCAGCTTACGCCATGAGGGCGGCTACACCTTC,CASSLRHEGGYTF
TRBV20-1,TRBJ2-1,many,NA,TGCAGTGCTAGCGGGCATAGCTACAATGAGCAGTTCTTC,CSASGHSYNEQFF
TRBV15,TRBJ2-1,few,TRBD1,TGTGCCACCAGCAGAGATCGGGACAGATACAATGAGCAGTTCTTC,CATSRDRDRYNEQFF
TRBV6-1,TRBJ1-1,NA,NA,TGTGCCAGCATCAACAGTGGGGGGAACACTGAAGCTTTCTTT,CASINSGGNTEAFF
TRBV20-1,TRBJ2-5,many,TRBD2,TGCAGTGCCCTGACGGCGGGAGTTCGAGAGACCCAGTACTTC,CSALTAGVRETQYF
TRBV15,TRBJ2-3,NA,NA,TGTGCCACCAGCGTAACTAGCACAGATACGCAGTATTTT,CATSVTSTDTQYF
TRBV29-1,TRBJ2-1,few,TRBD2,TGCAGCGTTGATTCCAGCGGGAACTCATTATCGTTCTTC,CSVDSSGNSLSFF
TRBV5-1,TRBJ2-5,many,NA,TGCGCCAGCAGCTACGGAGCGTCGGAGACCCAGTACTTC,CASSYGASETQYF
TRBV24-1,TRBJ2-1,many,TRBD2,TGTGCCACCAGGCCGGGACTAGCGGGAGTCAATGAGCAGTTCTTC,CATRPGLAGVNEQFF
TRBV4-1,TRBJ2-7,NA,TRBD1,TGCGCCAGCAGCCAAGAGCCCAGGGGGTCCTACGAGCAGTACTTC,CASSQEPRGSYEQYF
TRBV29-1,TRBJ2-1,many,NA,TGCAGCGTTGAAGACTTAGGGCAGTTCTTC,CSVEDLGQFF
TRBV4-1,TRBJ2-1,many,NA,TGCGCCAGCAGCCAAGTTATGCGAACTTACAATGAGCAGTTCTTC,CASSQVMRTYNEQFF
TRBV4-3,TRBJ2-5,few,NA,TGCGCCAGCAGCCAAGATCGGGGACCGGGCGAGACCCAGTACTTC,CASSQDRGPGETQYF
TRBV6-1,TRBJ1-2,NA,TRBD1,TGTGCCAGCACTGGGGACAGCTATGGCTACACCTTC,CASTGDSYGYTF
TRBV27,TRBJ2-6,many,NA,TGTGCCAGCAGACTGTTCTCTGGGGCCAACGTCCTGACTTTC,CASRLFSGANVLTF
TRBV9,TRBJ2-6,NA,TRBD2,TGTGCCAGCAGCGTAGCGGGAGGGTCCCCTGGGGCCAACGTCCTGACTTTC,CASSVAGGSPGANVLTF
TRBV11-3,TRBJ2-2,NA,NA,TGTGCCAGCAGCTTTCGGGGGCCCGGGGAGCTGTTTTTT,CASSFRGPGELFF
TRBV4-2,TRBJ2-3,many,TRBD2,TGTGCCAGCAGCCAAGATGGTACTAGCGGCCCTGGAAATACGCAGTATTTT,CASSQDGTSGPGNTQYF
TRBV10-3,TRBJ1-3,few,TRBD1,TGTGCCATCCGCGAAGGGACAGGGGAAACTGGAAACACCATATATTTT,CAIREGTGETGNTIYF
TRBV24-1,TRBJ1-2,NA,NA,TGTGCCACCAGCGGTCACTCCAACTATGGCTACACCTTC,CATSGHSNYGYTF
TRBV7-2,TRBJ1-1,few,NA,TGTGCCAGCAGCTTAGAACCAGGGCGGAACACTGAAGCTTTCTTT,CASSLEPGRNTEAFF
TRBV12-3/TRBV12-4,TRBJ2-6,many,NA,TGTGCCAGCAGTTTCAGGTCAGGGGCAGGGTCTGGGGCCAACGTCCTGACTTTC,CASSFRSGAGSGANVLTF
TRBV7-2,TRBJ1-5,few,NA,TGTGCCAGCAGCCCGACCAGGGATAGCAATCAGCCCCAGCATTTT,CASSPTRDSNQPQHF
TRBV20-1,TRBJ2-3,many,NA,TGCAGTGCCATCCCTCTAGCGCGCACAGATACGCAGTATTTT,CSAIPLARTDTQYF
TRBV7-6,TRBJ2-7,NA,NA,TGTGCCAGCAGCTTCGGACCGGGGCAGGGCGAGCAGTACTTC,CASSFGPGQGEQYF
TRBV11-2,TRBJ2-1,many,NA,TGTGCCAGCCTTGGGGTCAATGAGCAGTTCTTC,CASLGVNEQFF
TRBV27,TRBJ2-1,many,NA,TGTGCCAGCAGTTTAGGCAGGGGCTCTGACAATGAGCAGTTCTTC,CASSLGRGSDNEQFF
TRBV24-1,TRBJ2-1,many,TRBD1,TGTGCCACCACAGGATCACCGGGACAGGGGGCGAATGAGCAGTTCTTC,CATTGSPGQGANEQFF
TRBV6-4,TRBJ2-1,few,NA,TGTGCCAGCAGTGAATGGGAATACAATGAGCAGTTCTTC,CASSEWEYNEQFF
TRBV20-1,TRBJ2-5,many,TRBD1,TGCAGTGCTAGACAAGGGACAGGGGTTTTGGAGACCCAGTACTTC,CSARQGTGVLETQYF